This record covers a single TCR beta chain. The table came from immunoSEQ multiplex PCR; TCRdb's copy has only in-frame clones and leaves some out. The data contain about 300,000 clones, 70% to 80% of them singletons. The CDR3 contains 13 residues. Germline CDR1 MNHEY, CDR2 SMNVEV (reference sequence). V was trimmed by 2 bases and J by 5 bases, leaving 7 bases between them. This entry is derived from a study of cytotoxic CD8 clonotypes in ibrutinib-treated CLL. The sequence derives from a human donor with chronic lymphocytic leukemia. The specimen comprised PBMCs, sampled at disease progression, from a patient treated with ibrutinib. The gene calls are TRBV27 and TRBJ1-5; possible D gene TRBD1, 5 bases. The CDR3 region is CASSLQGDQPQHF. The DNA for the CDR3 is TGTGCCAGCAGTTTACAGGGAGATCAGCCCCAGCATTTT.